The present T cell receptor (beta chain) was sequenced within a study of OX40 agonist ivuxolimab in advanced cancers. Points from the study as a whole: Researchers did not establish what antigens the expanded peripheral T cells target. Circulating CD4+ and CD8+ T cells showed clonal expansion by week 6 at 0.1 to 3.0 mg/kg. Also present in some nonresponders was a low level of normalized T-cell clonal expansion. Among the least clonally expanded were partial responders at 0.1-3.0 mg/kg.

The assay was immunoSEQ multiplex PCR, and TCRdb's table has in-frame clones only and misses some. In the table there are about 75,000 clones, roughly 90% of which are singletons. Remarks on this clone: Its antigen is unknown.

Trimming took 0 bases from V and 5 from J, leaving 10 bases between them. The CDR3 runs to 14 residues. The germline V gene has CDR1 WNHNN and CDR2 SYGVQD (reference sequence). The V call is TRBV10-1, the J call TRBJ2-5; D gene ambiguous. Sequenced material: CD4+ or CD8+ T cells sorted from blood, taken in a trial of the OX40 agonist ivuxolimab. This sequence originates from an adult with an advanced solid tumor such as melanoma, head and neck, liver or kidney cancer. The DNA for the CDR3 is TGCGCCAGCAGTGAGTCGCCAGTTATGGAGACCCAGTACTTC. It is translated as CASSESPVMETQYF.